The next 30 T cell receptor beta chains were all read from a single sample in a study of shared clonotypes between healthy human individuals. Measured with immunoSEQ multiplex PCR; TCRdb has only the in-frame clones, and not every one. The sample has 2 million to 2.5 million clones, around 93% seen once. The sample was naive CD4+ T cells from PBMCs. Subset in this sample: CD45RA+ positively selected. Receptors were obtained from a man aged 18 to 30 in good health. Some clones in this sample may be carry-over from other donors' samples.

This chain connects TRBV18 to TRBJ1-2; D is uncertain. CDR3 length equals 13 residues. V dropped 8 bases and J dropped 7 bases, with 17 bases sitting between them. The germline V gene encodes CDR1 KGHSH and CDR2 LQKENI. CDR3 sequence reads: CASVTGLRGGYTF. The CDR3 nucleotides read TGTGCCAGCGTGACCGGGCTGCGAGGTGGCTACACCTTC.

This chain uses TRBV10-2 with TRBJ1-6; D remains unclear. The V gene lost 5 bases and the J gene lost 10 bases, with 15 bases spanning the gap. Germline-derived CDR1 and CDR2 are WSHSY and SAAADI. The CDR3 sequence is 14 residues long. CDR3 protein: CASSLLGIASPLHF. CDR3 bases: TGCGCCAGCAGTCTTTTAGGAATTGCATCACCCCTCCACTTT.

This chain links TRBV27 with TRBJ2-5; 7 bases are a match to TRBD2. The J segment lost 1 base and the V segment lost 3 bases, leaving 5 bases of the junction unmatched. Germline CDR1 reads MNHEY; CDR2 reads SMNVEV (reference sequence). The CDR3 is 15 residues long. CDR3 loop: CASSFGLAGQETQYF. DNA for the CDR3: TGTGCCAGCAGTTTTGGGTTAGCGGGCCAAGAGACCCAGTACTTC.

Details on this clone: Other DNA sequences of this sample code for an identical CDR3. The rearrangement joins TRBV20-1 to TRBJ2-7, with D uncertain. This CDR3 is 11 amino acids long. Trimming stripped 0 bases from V and 4 bases from J, with 4 bases between. The V gene's germline CDR1 is DFQATT and CDR2 SNEGSKA (reference sequence). Here the CDR3 DNA reads TGCAGTGCTAGAGACTGGTACGAGCAGTACTTC. Its protein is CSARDWYEQYF.

V is TRBV27 and J is TRBJ1-4; D might be TRBD1 (6 bases). Deletions cut 5 bases from V and 6 bases from J, with 22 bases between. CDR3 size: 17 residues. Looked up from germline, CDR1 is MNHEY and CDR2 is SMNVEV (reference sequence). The chain's CDR3 is CASSRQAGFRAYEKLFF. In nucleotides, the CDR3 is TGTGCCAGCAGTCGACAGGCGGGTTTTCGGGCCTATGAAAAACTGTTTTTT.

The CDR3: CASRGQGAEAFF. The CDR3 coding sequence is TGTGCCAGCAGGGGCCAGGGGGCTGAAGCTTTCTTT. The rearrangement links TRBV25-1 to TRBJ1-1; 7 bases align to TRBD1. From germline, CDR1 is MGHDK and CDR2 SYGVNS. The junction had 4 bases not matched to a gene; V was cut back by 6 bases and J by 6 bases. The CDR3 extends over 12 amino acids.

To note about this clone: Other DNA sequences in this specimen translate into the identical CDR3. V usage is TRBV5-1 and J usage is TRBJ2-3; D call uncertain. The CDR3 has 15 amino acids. V was clipped by 0 bases and J by 0 bases, with 8 bases between them. The V gene's germline CDR1 is SGHRS and CDR2 YFSETQ. CDR3 residues: CASSLVPSSTDTQYF. In DNA form, the CDR3 reads TGCGCCAGCAGCTTGGTTCCCTCTAGCACAGATACGCAGTATTTT.

The chain employs TRBV13 and TRBJ1-3, with 7 nucleotides matching TRBD1. Trimming at V came to 4 bases and at J to 2 bases, leaving 8 bases not matched to a gene. The CDR3 extends over 16 amino acids. Germline CDR1 PRHDT, CDR2 FYEKMQ (reference sequence). The CDR3 DNA sequence: TGTGCCAGCAGCTCCCAGGGACAGAGACCTGGAAACACCATATATTTT. The encoded protein is CASSSQGQRPGNTIYF.

J is TRBJ2-7 and V is TRBV15, with TRBD1 identical over 10 bases. Germline V gives CDR1 LNHNV, CDR2 YYDKDF (reference sequence). This CDR3 has 12 amino acids. V was pared by 6 bases and J by 6 bases, with 2 bases of the junction left unmatched. Here the CDR3 reads CATRRDRGEQYF. DNA of the CDR3: TGTGCCACCAGGCGGGACAGGGGCGAGCAGTACTTC.

The chain is built from TRBV29-1 and TRBJ2-7; 9 bases map to TRBD2. V was clipped by 6 bases and J by 0 bases; unmatched bases: 3. The CDR3 has 13 residues. Germline V gives CDR1 SQVTM, CDR2 ANQGSEA. The CDR3 region is CSVNSGGSYEQYF. As DNA, the CDR3 is TGCAGCGTCAATAGCGGGGGCTCCTACGAGCAGTACTTC.

The V and J genes are TRBV4-2 and TRBJ1-2; 10 bases are a match to TRBD1. Germline V gene lookup returns CDR1 LGHNA and CDR2 YNFKEQ. The CDR3 has 16 amino acids. The ends lost 3 bases at V and 7 bases at J; junction bases unmatched: 11. The DNA of the CDR3 is TGTGCCAGCAGCCATGCCCTCGCGACAGGGGGCCCTGGCTACACCTTC. Residues: CASSHALATGGPGYTF.

The chain carries TRBV6-1 and TRBJ2-3, with TRBD1 as a possible D gene (6 bases). From germline, CDR1 is MNHNS and CDR2 SASEGT. V was clipped by 6 bases and J by 3 bases, with 16 bases between them. The CDR3 totals 15 residues. For the CDR3, the DNA is TGTGCCAGCAGATTAGGGGACATTGGAACAGATACGCAGTATTTT. Its translation: CASRLGDIGTDTQYF.

The chain carries TRBV18 and TRBJ1-2; TRBD1 is a possible D gene (5 bases). The CDR3 sequence is 17 residues long. Between the trimmed V and J ends, which lost 3 bases and 6 bases, there was a span of 23 bases. CDR1 and CDR2 from the germline V gene are KGHSH and LQKENI. CDR3 DNA: TGTGCCAGCTCACCCCCGGGGCTCCGGGTAGGTCCTCATGGCTACACCTTC. It codes for CASSPPGLRVGPHGYTF.

The gene calls are TRBV10-2 and TRBJ2-7; 12 bases map to TRBD2. The CDR3 consists of 14 residues. Germline V gene data show CDR1 as WSHSY and CDR2 as SAAADI. The ends lost 8 bases at V and 3 bases at J; junction bases unmatched: 5. The CDR3 DNA is TGCGCCAGCTCCAGACTAGCGGGAGACTACGAGCAGTACTTC. Translating gives CASSRLAGDYEQYF.

The rearrangement uses TRBV2 and TRBJ2-7; maybe TRBD2 (5 bases). The CDR3 has 14 amino acids. The V end was cut by 4 bases, the J end by 0 bases, with 10 bases between. CDR1 is SNHLY, CDR2 FYNNEI, per germline. Here the CDR3 DNA reads TGTGCCAGCAGTGCGGGGAGTTACTCCTACGAGCAGTACTTC. It translates to CASSAGSYSYEQYF.

This clone was counted a few times. The V and J genes are TRBV5-1 and TRBJ2-5; no clear D gene. The CDR3 totals 11 residues. The germline gives CDR1 SGHRS, CDR2 YFSETQ. The V and J ends lost 4 bases and 5 bases respectively, with 6 bases between them. The CDR3 bases are TGCGCCAGCAGCATCCGTGAGACCCAGTACTTC. As protein: CASSIRETQYF.

The rearrangement joins TRBV19 to TRBJ2-7; 7 nucleotides align to TRBD1. CDR3 length equals 14 residues. Unmatched junction bases numbered 9, after V lost 5 bases and J lost 5 bases. Germline V lookup: CDR1 LNHDA, CDR2 SQIVND (reference sequence). CDR3 sequence reads: CASSLPGTVNEQYF. CDR3 coding DNA: TGTGCCAGTAGTCTCCCCGGGACAGTCAACGAGCAGTACTTC.

This chain connects TRBV7-8 to TRBJ2-3; the D call may be TRBD1 or TRBD2 (5 bases each). This CDR3 has 15 amino acids. Trimming stripped 2 bases from V and 8 bases from J, with 17 bases between. Germline CDR1 SGHVS, CDR2 FQNEAQ. This chain's CDR3 is CASSLLAGTSGTQYF. The CDR3 DNA follows: TGTGCCAGCAGCTTATTAGCTGGGACCTCCGGTACGCAGTATTTT. Full variable domain (missing parts from reference TRBV7-8 and TRBJ2-3): GAGVSQSPRYKVAKRGQDVALRCDPISGHVSLFWYQQALGQGPEFLTYFQNEAQLDKSGLPSDRFFAERPEGSVSTLKIQRTQQEDSAVYLCASSLLAGTSGTQYFGPGTRLTVL.

This sequence joins TRBV11-2 and TRBJ2-7; TRBD1 might be the D (6 bases). Germline V gives CDR1 SGHAT, CDR2 FQNNGV. With 4 bases removed from V and 2 bases from J, the gap between germline ends came to 12 bases. The length of the CDR3 is 14 residues. CDR3 DNA: TGTGCCAGCAGCTCGTCGACAGGCACCTACGAGCAGTACTTC. The encoded protein is CASSSSTGTYEQYF. The variable domain in full, completed from reference TRBV11-2 and TRBJ2-7, reads EAGVAQSPRYKIIEKRQSVAFWCNPISGHATLYWYQQILGQGPKLLIQFQNNGVVDDSQLPKDRFSAERLKGVDSTLKIQPAKLEDSAVYLCASSSSTGTYEQYFGPGTRLTVT.

The chain has TRBV30 and TRBJ1-3; D possibly corresponds to TRBD1 (5 bases). In germline, CDR1 is GTSNPN, CDR2 SVGIG (reference sequence). V shed 1 base and J shed 2 bases, with 6 bases lying between them. The CDR3 covers 13 residues. The CDR3 spells CAWSATAGNTIYF. CDR3 sequence (DNA): TGTGCCTGGAGTGCGACAGCTGGAAACACCATATATTTT.

The chain couples TRBV27 to TRBJ2-1, with D unclear. This CDR3 region has 16 residues. The V gene's germline CDR1 is MNHEY and CDR2 SMNVEV (reference sequence). Between the trimmed V and J ends, which lost 5 bases and 4 bases, there was a span of 18 bases. The CDR3 loop is CASSSRTGGLYNEQFF. CDR3 nucleotides: TGTGCCAGCAGTAGCCGGACCGGCGGCTTATACAATGAGCAGTTCTTC.

This clone was recorded once. The V gene is TRBV5-1, the J gene TRBJ2-1; 12 bases align to TRBD2. The V and J ends lost 2 bases and 8 bases, in that order; junction bases with no gene match: 8. There are 16 residues in the CDR3. Germline CDR1 is SGHRS and CDR2 is YFSETQ. The CDR3 region is CASSFLTSGSSDEQFF. The CDR3 nucleotides are TGCGCCAGCAGCTTTTTGACTAGCGGGAGTTCAGATGAGCAGTTCTTC.

The chain carries TRBV5-4 and TRBJ2-3; 15 positions agree with TRBD2. CDR1 is SGHNT, CDR2 YYREEE, per germline (reference sequence). CDR3 length: 18 amino acids. V was pared by 4 bases and J by 1 base, with 7 bases of the junction left unmatched. The CDR3, as DNA: TGTGCCAGCAGCCCCGGACTAGCGGGAGGGCCGGGCACAGATACGCAGTATTTT. Its translation is CASSPGLAGGPGTDTQYF.

This sequence joins TRBV28 and TRBJ1-5, with D unclear. Germline V lookup: CDR1 MDHEN, CDR2 SYDVKM. V was trimmed by 7 bases and J by 3 bases, leaving 7 bases between them. The CDR3 is made up of 12 amino acids. The CDR3 DNA reads as TGTGCCAGCATGATCCTCAATCAGCCCCAGCATTTT. Translated, it gives CASMILNQPQHF.

The count of this clone is one. V gene TRBV27 combines with J gene TRBJ2-7; D might be TRBD1 (6 bases). The CDR3 is 15 residues long. CDR1 and CDR2 (germline): MNHEY, SMNVEV (reference sequence). Trimming shortened V by 6 bases and J by 1 base, and 16 bases separated the two germline ends. Written as DNA, the CDR3 is TGTGCCAGCAGCCCCCAACCGGGACATTCCTACGAGCAGTACTTC. Its protein is CASSPQPGHSYEQYF.

V and J are TRBV7-2 and TRBJ2-3; 9 nucleotides align to TRBD2. CDR3 length: 16 residues. V lost 8 bases and J lost 1; bases outside the gene matches: 10. CDR1 is SGHTA and CDR2 is FQGNSA in the germline V gene. CDR3 loop: CASSGLASPGTDTQYF. The CDR3 DNA sequence: TGTGCCAGCTCGGGACTAGCTTCTCCGGGCACAGATACGCAGTATTTT.

The V and J genes are TRBV7-2 and TRBJ2-7; D is uncertain. The CDR3 runs to 15 residues. Looked up from germline, CDR1 is SGHTA and CDR2 is FQGNSA. Trimming shortened V by 0 bases and J by 9 bases, and 18 bases separated the two germline ends. This chain's CDR3 is CASSLAVPGYRGQYF. In DNA, the CDR3 is TGTGCCAGCAGCTTAGCGGTGCCAGGTTATCGTGGGCAGTACTTC.

This chain connects TRBV11-2 to TRBJ2-1, with D tentatively TRBD1 (6 bases). Trimming shortened V by 2 bases and J by 5 bases, and 10 bases separated the two germline ends. Germline V gives CDR1 SGHAT, CDR2 FQNNGV. CDR3 length equals 14 residues. CDR3 coding DNA: TGTGCCAGCAGCTTACAGGGGAGAGACAATGAGCAGTTCTTC. This codes for CASSLQGRDNEQFF.

Worth noting for this clone: This sample includes further DNA sequences coding for the same CDR3. The chain joins TRBV27 to TRBJ2-7, with 7 bases fitting TRBD1. Looked up from germline, CDR1 is MNHEY and CDR2 is SMNVEV (reference sequence). With 4 bases clipped from V and 4 bases from J, the junction kept 7 bases outside the gene matches. CDR3 length: 14 amino acids. CDR3 sequence: CASSSRQGSYEQYF. CDR3 DNA: TGTGCCAGCAGTTCGCGACAGGGATCTTACGAGCAGTACTTC.

About this clone: Mismatch with germline at one junction end may stem from a read error. Additional DNA sequences in this sample encode the identical CDR3. The J gene is TRBJ2-7, the V gene TRBV20-1; unclear D gene. The CDR3 sequence is 11 residues long. Germline V gene lookup returns CDR1 DFQATT and CDR2 SNEGSKA (reference sequence). For the CDR3, the DNA is TGCAGTGCTGGAGACACATACGAGCAGTACTTC. It codes for CSAGDTYEQYF.